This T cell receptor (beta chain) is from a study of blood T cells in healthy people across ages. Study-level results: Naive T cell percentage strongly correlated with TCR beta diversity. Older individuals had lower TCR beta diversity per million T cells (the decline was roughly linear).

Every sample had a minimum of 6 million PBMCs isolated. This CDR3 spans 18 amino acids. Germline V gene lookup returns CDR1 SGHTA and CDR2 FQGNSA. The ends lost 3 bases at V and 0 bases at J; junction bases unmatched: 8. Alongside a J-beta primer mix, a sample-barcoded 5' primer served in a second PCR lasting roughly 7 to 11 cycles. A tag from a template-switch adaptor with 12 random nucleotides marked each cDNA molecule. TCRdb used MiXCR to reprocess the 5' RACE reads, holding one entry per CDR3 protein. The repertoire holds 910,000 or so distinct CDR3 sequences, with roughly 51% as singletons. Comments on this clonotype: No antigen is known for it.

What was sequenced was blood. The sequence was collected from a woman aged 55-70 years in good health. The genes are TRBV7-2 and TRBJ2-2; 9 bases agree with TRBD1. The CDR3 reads CASSFRDRVMTNTGELFF. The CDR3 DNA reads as TGTGCCAGCAGCTTTAGGGACAGGGTAATGACGAACACCGGGGAGCTGTTTTTT.